The rows below give T cell receptor beta chains drawn from one sample of a study of T cell changes during pregnancy in multiple sclerosis. Produced via immunoSEQ multiplex PCR; TCRdb's table is partial and in-frame only. The repertoire consists of more than 80,000 clones, with roughly nine tenths occurring once and the leading ten covering 3.5% to 4%. The specimen comprised PBMCs, sampled in the first trimester of pregnancy. Source of these receptors: a female donor in good health, serving as a control in a pregnancy study. Some clones in this sample may be carry-over from other donors' samples. The conserved cysteine and the conserved F or W are not part of the CDR3 here.

j_call v_call cdr3_aa
TRBJ2-7 TRBV7-8 ASRNRTGNYEQY
TRBJ2-2 TRBV6-5 ASSGLANTGELF
TRBJ2-2 TRBV7-9 ASRTGTGELF
TRBJ2-3 TRBV7-8 ASSPAPSGSRDTQY
TRBJ2-7 TRBV5-6 ASSVNFEQY
TRBJ1-1 TRBV27 ASSSTGANTEAF
TRBJ2-7 TRBV7-2 ASSLISYEQY
TRBJ1-3 TRBV19 ASLARNGHTIY
TRBJ1-1 TRBV5-1 ASTSVNTEAF
TRBJ2-5 TRBV27 ASSLSGGAGGTQY
TRBJ2-3 TRBV7-3 ASSLGSGRGADTQY
TRBJ2-3 TRBV9 ASSEQRGADTQY
TRBJ2-5 TRBV2 ASSEGALKETQY
TRBJ2-1 TRBV9 ASSIRLASSSYNEQF
TRBJ2-1 TRBV9 ASSFGTSGGAAEQF
TRBJ2-5 TRBV28 ASTLQGAQY
TRBJ2-3 TRBV7-2 ASSSSRGSDTQY
TRBJ2-3 TRBV6-5 ASSPTSFGDTQY
TRBJ2-3 TRBV5-4 ASSYEPGLPSDTQY
TRBJ1-4 TRBV6-5 ASSYSGTGSEKLF
TRBJ2-7 TRBV19 ASSQTGGNEQY
TRBJ1-6 TRBV28 ASRGGAGGPNSPLH
TRBJ1-5 TRBV6-1 ASSEGRAEQPQH
TRBJ1-1 TRBV6-5 ASSYVGANTEAF
TRBJ2-3 TRBV7-8 ASSLRGVAGGRSTDTQY
TRBJ2-3 TRBV2 ASSPSGQRADTQY
TRBJ2-3 TRBV5-1 ASSLPGGGSNTQY
TRBJ2-2 TRBV28 ASSLSSDRHTGELF
TRBJ1-1 TRBV28 ASSKITGLGTEAF
TRBJ1-1 TRBV6-1 ASSWDRGNTEAF
TRBJ1-2 TRBV29-1 SVERGRDRTHYGYT
TRBJ1-2 TRBV7-9 ASSLVAGPGYT
TRBJ1-3 TRBV2 ASKGDRVLSGNTIY
TRBJ1-4 TRBV7-8 ASRRVINEKLF
TRBJ2-7 TRBV5-1 ASSHLAGADYEQY
TRBJ2-5 TRBV19 ASSIGLAGAGTQY
TRBJ2-2 TRBV5-5 ASTPGRGNTGELF
TRBJ2-1 TRBV11-3 ASSLGRWGQGFNEQF
TRBJ1-5 TRBV7-2 ASSGPGRTPQH
TRBJ1-4 TRBV12-5 ASGSVWWTGPGVFGEKLF
TRBJ2-1 TRBV6-1 ASSGITNRDEQF
TRBJ2-3 TRBV5-8 ASSLGGWSTDTQY
TRBJ2-5 TRBV11-2 ASSLGGDAETQY
TRBJ2-7 TRBV28 ASWVVSGGYEQY
TRBJ2-1 TRBV19 ASSKVGGDNEQF
TRBJ2-7 TRBV7-2 ASSASSYEQY
TRBJ1-1 TRBV19 ASTGFLNTEAF
TRBJ1-2 TRBV7-9 ASSLPTAYGYT
TRBJ1-3 TRBV6-5 ASSYSGQSGNTIY
TRBJ2-1 TRBV5-8 ASSLGPSSYNEQF
TRBJ2-7 TRBV5-1 ASSWGTGPTYEQY
TRBJ2-1 TRBV11-2 ASSRGAGSGGAGGEQF
TRBJ2-3 TRBV27 ASRGTSGDTQY
TRBJ2-5 TRBV7-8 ASSFLRDSPQETQY